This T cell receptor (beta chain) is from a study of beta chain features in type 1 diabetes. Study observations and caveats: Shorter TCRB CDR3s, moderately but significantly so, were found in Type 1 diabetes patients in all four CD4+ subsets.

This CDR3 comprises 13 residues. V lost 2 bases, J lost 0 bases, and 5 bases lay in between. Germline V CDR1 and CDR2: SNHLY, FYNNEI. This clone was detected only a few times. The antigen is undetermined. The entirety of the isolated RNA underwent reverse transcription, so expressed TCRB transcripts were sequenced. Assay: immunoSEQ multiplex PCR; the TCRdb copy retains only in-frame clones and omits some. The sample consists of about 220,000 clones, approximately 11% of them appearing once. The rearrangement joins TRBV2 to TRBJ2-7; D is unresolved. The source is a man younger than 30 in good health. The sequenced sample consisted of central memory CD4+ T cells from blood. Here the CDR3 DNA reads TGTGCCAGCAGTGAACAGGTCTCCTACGAGCAGTACTTC. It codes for CASSEQVSYEQYF.